The 30 T cell receptor beta chains in this list originate from one sample, sequenced in a study of blood T cell repertoires in COVID-19. Generated by immunoSEQ multiplex PCR, the TCRdb table keeps only in-frame clones and is missing some. Of about 200,000 clones in the sample, about 79% were seen once. Sequenced: peripheral blood. The receptors were sampled from a human donor in a cohort sampled during active COVID-19.

The CDR3 DNA sequence: TGTGCCAGCAGTTCGAGAATGACAGGGATTGGGGCCAACGTCCTGACTTTC. Translating gives CASSSRMTGIGANVLTF. The chain uses TRBV28 and TRBJ2-6; 7 bases align to TRBD1. After removal of 4 bases from V and 3 bases from J, the junction contained 9 bases not matched to a gene. Germline assignment: CDR1 MDHEN and CDR2 SYDVKM. The CDR3 has 17 residues.

V gene TRBV28 combines with J gene TRBJ2-7; 8 bases are a match to TRBD1. The CDR3 has 14 residues. Germline V gene sequence: CDR1 MDHEN, CDR2 SYDVKM. Trimming at V came to 5 bases and at J to 3 bases, leaving 6 bases not matched to a gene. CDR3 residues: CASSPPGTGYEQYF. In DNA form, the CDR3 reads TGTGCCAGCAGTCCCCCAGGGACAGGCTACGAGCAGTACTTC.

This chain connects TRBV2 to TRBJ2-7; 13 bases map to TRBD2. Germline CDR1 and CDR2: SNHLY and FYNNEI. Trimming took 10 bases from V and 4 from J; bases not matched to a gene: 4. The CDR3 runs 13 residues. In nucleotides, the CDR3 is TGTGCCACTACTAGCGGGAGGGCATACGAGCAGTACTTC. Translation: CATTSGRAYEQYF. Full variable domain (rest looked up from reference TRBV2 and TRBJ2-7): EPEVTQTPSHQVTQMGQEVILRCVPISNHLYFYWYRQILGQKVEFLVSFYNNEISEKSEIFDDQFSVERPDGSNFTLKIRSTKLEDSAMYFCATTSGRAYEQYFGPGTRLTVT.

The chain links TRBV14 to TRBJ2-1, with 9 bases matching TRBD1. The CDR3 totals 15 residues. J gave up 10 bases and V 3 bases, and 10 bases lay outside the gene matches. Germline loops: CDR1 SGHDN, CDR2 FVKESK. CDR3 nucleotides: TGTGCCAGCAGCCAGGACAGGGGAGGGCCTTGGGAGCAGTTCTTC. As protein: CASSQDRGGPWEQFF.

This clone appeared many times. This chain joins TRBV4-2 and TRBJ1-1; D possibly corresponds to TRBD1 (5 bases). The length of the CDR3 is 15 residues. The germline CDR1 and CDR2 sequences are LGHNA and YNFKEQ. The V end lost 4 bases, the J end lost 0 bases, and 12 bases lay between the germline ends. The CDR3 spells CASSLQVGVNTEAFF. DNA of the CDR3: TGTGCCAGCAGCCTCCAGGTAGGGGTGAACACTGAAGCTTTCTTT.

In regard to this clone: The sample holds other DNA sequences that translate to the same CDR3. This chain connects TRBV4-1 to TRBJ2-7; D is undetermined. Per germline, CDR1 MGHRA and CDR2 YSYEKL. V shed 0 bases and J shed 3 bases, with 6 bases lying between them. This CDR3 comprises 13 residues. The CDR3 sequence: CASSQDRGYEQYF. In DNA, the CDR3 is TGCGCCAGCAGCCAAGATCGAGGCTACGAGCAGTACTTC.

The J gene is TRBJ2-7, the V gene TRBV6-5, with a weak D call TRBD2 (6 bases). The V end lost 6 bases, the J end lost 2 bases, and 8 bases lay between the germline ends. The germline V gene has CDR1 MNHEY and CDR2 SVGAGI. The CDR3 runs to 12 residues. The CDR3, as DNA: TGTGCCAGCAGGGGAGGAACCTACGAGCAGTACTTC. Translated, it gives CASRGGTYEQYF.

The genes are TRBV5-5 and TRBJ2-1; TRBD1 matches 7 bases. In germline, CDR1 is SGHKS, CDR2 YYEKEE (reference sequence). The CDR3 is 13 residues long. Trimming at V came to 4 bases and at J to 10 bases, leaving 8 bases not matched to a gene. The CDR3: CASSILGGGEQFF. The DNA for the CDR3 is TGTGCCAGCAGCATACTAGGGGGCGGGGAGCAGTTCTTC.

This chain connects TRBV9 to TRBJ2-7; 9 nucleotides line up with TRBD2. Germline-derived CDR1 and CDR2 are SGDLS and YYNGEE. The CDR3 has 18 amino acids. With 4 bases clipped from V and 5 bases from J, the junction kept 19 bases outside the gene matches. CDR3: CASSPRRRAGGPFHEQYF. As DNA, the CDR3 is TGTGCCAGCAGCCCCCGAAGGAGGGCGGGAGGGCCTTTCCACGAGCAGTACTTC.

The sample holds a few counts of this clone. This chain links TRBV5-6 with TRBJ1-2, with 7 bases identical to TRBD1. This CDR3 is built from 14 residues. V was clipped by 2 bases and J by 6 bases; unmatched bases: 7. Germline values: CDR1 SGHDT, CDR2 YYEEEE. This CDR3 reads CASSLPTGRNGYTF. The CDR3 DNA reads TGTGCCAGCAGCTTACCGACAGGGAGAAATGGCTACACCTTC.

This clone was recorded once. This chain connects TRBV5-8 to TRBJ1-2; D gene ambiguous. The CDR3 runs to 17 residues. Between the trimmed V and J ends, which lost 0 bases and 6 bases, there was a span of 21 bases. Germline assignment: CDR1 SGHTS and CDR2 YDEGEE. CDR3 in DNA: TGTGCCAGCAGCTTGGCCGACGGGTACCTCAGAGTCGATGGCTACACCTTC. Protein product: CASSLADGYLRVDGYTF.

The chain has TRBV19 and TRBJ2-5, with 9 bases fitting TRBD1. J was trimmed by 9 bases and V by 1 base; bases with no gene match: 3. CDR1 is LNHDA and CDR2 is SQIVND in the germline V gene (reference sequence). This CDR3 spans 13 amino acids. This CDR3 is CASSIGDRDSQYF. DNA for the CDR3: TGTGCCAGTAGTATAGGGGACAGGGACTCCCAGTACTTC.

The chain has TRBV3-1 (or the pseudogene TRBV3-2) and TRBJ2-1, with 7 bases that match TRBD1. The CDR3 is 14 amino acids. V lost 5 bases to trimming and J lost 5 bases; unmatched junction nucleotides: 6. CDR1 and CDR2 (germline): LGHDT, YNNKEL (reference sequence). The CDR3 protein is CASSVNRGNNEQFF. The CDR3 DNA follows: TGTGCCAGCAGCGTTAACAGGGGCAACAATGAGCAGTTCTTC.

V gene TRBV5-1 combines with J gene TRBJ2-2; D perhaps matches TRBD2 (5 bases). The CDR3 runs 15 residues. Trimming took 4 bases from V and 10 from J, leaving 20 bases between them. Germline loops: CDR1 SGHRS, CDR2 YFSETQ. The DNA for the CDR3 is TGCGCCAGCAGCCCCGGTGGAGGTGAGGTGGAGGAGCTGTTTTTT. Protein sequence: CASSPGGGEVEELFF.

The V gene is TRBV7-2, the J gene TRBJ2-7; D is undetermined. Trimming took off 5 bases at V and 7 bases at J, with 15 bases between the two ends. This CDR3 has 13 amino acids. CDR1 and CDR2 (germline): SGHTA, FQGNSA. The CDR3: CASSLTAPVEQYF. The CDR3 DNA sequence: TGTGCCAGCAGCCTCACCGCCCCGGTGGAGCAGTACTTC.

The rearrangement joins TRBV5-8 to TRBJ2-4, with no clear D. The V and J ends lost 1 base and 0 bases respectively, with 8 bases between them. The germline gives CDR1 SGHTS, CDR2 YDEGEE. This CDR3 region has 15 residues. The CDR3 sequence is CASSLSSEAKNIQYF. The CDR3 DNA reads as TGTGCCAGCAGCTTGAGCTCTGAAGCCAAAAACATTCAGTACTTC.

The chain has TRBV14 and TRBJ2-7; 7 nucleotides match TRBD2. With 4 bases clipped from V and 6 bases from J, the junction kept 12 bases outside the gene matches. CDR1 and CDR2 (germline): SGHDN, FVKESK. The CDR3 consists of 15 residues. The CDR3 sequence is CASSRSTSRAGEQYF. The CDR3 DNA reads as TGTGCCAGCAGCCGATCGACTAGCCGGGCTGGCGAGCAGTACTTC.

This clone is a singleton in its sample. The chain combines TRBV6-5 with TRBJ1-1; D not certain. With 7 bases removed from V and 1 base from J, the gap between germline ends came to 10 bases. CDR3 size: 13 residues. Germline values: CDR1 MNHEY, CDR2 SVGAGI. CDR3 protein: CASTLQQNTEAFF. As DNA, the CDR3 is TGTGCCAGCACCTTACAGCAGAACACTGAAGCTTTCTTT.

A single count supports this clone. The CDR3 region has the DNA TGTGCCAGCTCACCGGCACAGTCCTCTGGGGCCAACGTCCTGACTTTC. It encodes CASSPAQSSGANVLTF. This rearrangement joins TRBV18 to TRBJ2-6; D call uncertain. The CDR3 is made up of 16 amino acids. CDR1 and CDR2 (germline): KGHSH, LQKENI. The V end lost 3 bases, the J end lost 0 bases, and 9 bases lay between the germline ends.

This clone showed up just once. The chain recombines TRBV29-1 with TRBJ1-1; D gene uncertain. V was clipped by 5 bases and J by 1 base, with 8 bases between them. Germline CDR1 is SQVTM and CDR2 is ANQGSEA. This CDR3 contains 12 residues. CDR3 DNA: TGCAGCGTTAAATCCAGGAACACTGAAGCTTTCTTT. Protein product: CSVKSRNTEAFF. Filled out from reference TRBV29-1 and TRBJ1-1, the complete variable domain reads SAVISQKPSRDICQRGTSLTIQCQVDSQVTMMFWYRQQPGQSLTLIATANQGSEATYESGFVIDKFPISRPNLTFSTLTVSNMSPEDSSIYLCSVKSRNTEAFFGQGTRLTVV.

The genes are TRBV23-1 and TRBJ2-7, with TRBD2 matching over 7 bases. TRBV23-1 is classed as an ORF, of uncertain function. V lost 6 bases and J lost 6; bases outside the gene matches: 17. The CDR3 spans 16 residues. DNA of the CDR3: TGCGCCAGCAGCCCGGCGGGTGCGGGAGAAGTTTGCGAGCAGTACTTC. It yields the protein CASSPAGAGEVCEQYF.

The V gene is TRBV28, the J gene TRBJ2-7; D possibly corresponds to TRBD2 (6 bases). CDR3 length: 11 residues. Germline CDR1 reads MDHEN; CDR2 reads SYDVKM. Trimming left V 5 bases short and J 4 bases short, with 6 bases between. The CDR3 loop is CASSGLYEQYF. CDR3 DNA: TGTGCCAGCAGTGGACTATACGAGCAGTACTTC.

This chain links TRBV7-9 with TRBJ2-2; TRBD1 matches at 9 bases. After removal of 5 bases from V and 7 bases from J, the junction contained 8 bases not matched to a gene. The CDR3 sequence is 15 residues long. Per the germline V gene, CDR1 is SEHNR and CDR2 is FQNEAQ (reference sequence). The CDR3 nucleotides are TGTGCCAGCAGCCAAACAGGGGGCCTTGGCGGGGAGCTGTTTTTT. Protein sequence: CASSQTGGLGGELFF. Drawing the rest from reference TRBV7-9 and TRBJ2-2, the complete variable domain is DTGVSQNPRHKITKRGQNVTFRCDPISEHNRLYWYRQTLGQGPEFLTYFQNEAQLEKSRLLSDRFSAERPKGSFSTLEIQRTEQGDSAMYLCASSQTGGLGGELFFGEGSRLTVL.

V usage is TRBV27 and J usage is TRBJ2-1; 10 positions agree with TRBD1. V was pared by 3 bases and J by 6 bases, with 5 bases of the junction left unmatched. CDR3 length equals 15 residues. Germline V gene sequence: CDR1 MNHEY, CDR2 SMNVEV (reference sequence). CDR3 sequence: CASSFRDRGGNEQFF. In DNA form, the CDR3 reads TGTGCCAGCAGTTTCCGGGACAGGGGAGGCAATGAGCAGTTCTTC.

This rearrangement joins TRBV7-2 to TRBJ1-2; D is unresolved. The germline V gene has CDR1 SGHTA and CDR2 FQGNSA. V shed 1 base and J shed 4 bases, with 10 bases lying between them. CDR3 length: 14 residues. The CDR3 sequence: CASSLVGVVYGYTF. The CDR3 bases are TGTGCCAGCAGCTTAGTGGGAGTCGTCTATGGCTACACCTTC.

The chain links TRBV9 to TRBJ2-2; D is unresolved. The CDR3 is 14 residues long. Per germline, CDR1 SGDLS and CDR2 YYNGEE. The V gene lost 4 bases and the J gene lost 5 bases, with 12 bases spanning the gap. The CDR3 DNA reads as TGTGCCAGCAGCTCCCCCTACGGGACCGGGGAGCTGTTTTTT. This sequence encodes CASSSPYGTGELFF.

The rearrangement links TRBV6-5 to TRBJ2-5; 8 bases are shared with TRBD1. The CDR3 spans 14 residues. Germline V gene data show CDR1 as MNHEY and CDR2 as SVGAGI. The J segment lost 4 bases and the V segment lost 4 bases, leaving 5 bases of the junction unmatched. CDR3 sequence reads: CASSSRDRTETQYF. Written as DNA, the CDR3 is TGTGCCAGCAGTTCCCGGGACAGGACAGAGACCCAGTACTTC.

V and J are TRBV5-1 and TRBJ2-5, with TRBD1 as a possible D gene (5 bases). Germline V gene sequence: CDR1 SGHRS, CDR2 YFSETQ. V lost 6 bases and J lost 1, with 13 bases in between. The CDR3 consists of 14 residues. In nucleotides, the CDR3 is TGCGCCAGCACCCCCGACAGTACCCAAGAGACCCAGTACTTC. Translating gives CASTPDSTQETQYF.

This chain uses TRBV29-1 with TRBJ1-1, with D unresolved. Between the trimmed V and J ends, which lost 5 bases and 10 bases, there was a span of 20 bases. Germline V gene sequence: CDR1 SQVTM, CDR2 ANQGSEA. The CDR3 covers 13 residues. DNA of the CDR3: TGCAGCGTTAACCCCATCACCGGGAATTCAGCTTTCTTT. This codes for CSVNPITGNSAFF.

The chain recombines TRBV19 with TRBJ2-5, with 9 bases aligning to TRBD1. V lost 5 bases, J lost 4 bases, and 8 bases stayed unmatched. The CDR3 has 15 amino acids. The germline V gene encodes CDR1 LNHDA and CDR2 SQIVND (reference sequence). The CDR3, as DNA: TGTGCCAGTAGTCCCCAGGCGGGACAGGGAGAGACCCAGTACTTC. Translating gives CASSPQAGQGETQYF. The full variable domain, completed using reference TRBV19 and TRBJ2-5, is DGGITQSPKYLFRKEGQNVTLSCEQNLNHDAMYWYRQDPGQGLRLIYYSQIVNDFQKGDIAEGYSVSREKKESFPLTVTSAQKNPTAFYLCASSPQAGQGETQYFGPGTRLLVL.